The rows below give T cell receptor beta chains drawn from one sample of a study of shared clonotypes between healthy human individuals. Clones were sequenced by immunoSEQ multiplex PCR, and TCRdb holds only the in-frame ones, with some missing. Altogether millions of clones are present, around 94% being singletons, with the ten largest covering roughly 0.14%. Sequencing used naive CD4+ T cells sorted from blood. The receptors originated from a man younger than 30 in good health. The CDR3 runs from the conserved cysteine through the conserved F or W. The D gene is left open where the match is weak.

NA	TRBV5-1	TRBJ2-5	CASSLYEKETQYF	TGCGCCAGCAGCTTGTATGAAAAAGAGACCCAGTACTTC
NA	TRBV19	TRBJ1-5	CASSPYGVSNQPQHF	TGTGCCAGTAGTCCTTACGGGGTTAGCAATCAGCCCCAGCATTTT
NA	TRBV5-4	TRBJ2-2	CASSSGTSNTGELFF	TGTGCCAGCAGCTCCGGGACGTCGAACACCGGGGAGCTGTTTTTT
NA	TRBV6-1	TRBJ2-6	CASRETVTGANVLTF	TGTGCCAGCAGGGAGACAGTTACTGGGGCCAACGTCCTGACTTTC
NA	TRBV6-6	TRBJ1-3	CASSSVQGPGNTIYF	TGTGCCAGCAGTTCCGTACAGGGCCCTGGAAACACCATATATTTT
NA	TRBV7-2	TRBJ2-7	CASSLDGPYEQYF	TGTGCCAGCAGCTTGGACGGTCCCTACGAGCAGTACTTC
NA	TRBV10-3	TRBJ2-7	CAISVGNKRNEQYF	TGTGCCATCAGTGTCGGGAACAAAAGGAACGAGCAGTACTTC
TRBD1	TRBV10-3	TRBJ1-2	CAISPQGAVGNTF	TGTGCCATCAGTCCACAGGGGGCGGTTGGAAACACCTTC
TRBD2	TRBV28	TRBJ2-5	CASSSAGLAVGQETQYF	TGTGCCAGCAGTTCCGCCGGACTAGCGGTGGGGCAAGAGACCCAGTACTTC
NA	TRBV30	TRBJ2-2	CAWSRGPTGELFF	TGTGCCTGGAGTCGGGGGCCTACCGGGGAGCTGTTTTTT